The rows below give T cell receptor beta chains drawn from one sample of a study of blood T cell repertoires in COVID-19. The protocol was immunoSEQ multiplex PCR, while the TCRdb copy is restricted to in-frame clones and leaves out a portion. The profile shows about 110,000 clones, over 80% of them singletons. The sequenced material came from peripheral blood. Receptors originate from a woman in her seventies with acute or convalescent COVID-19. Both conserved end residues are part of each CDR3. The D gene is left open where the match is weak. The size of a clone is reported for some rows only, either as once, few or many, or as a class for expanded clones.

clone_size	d_call	v_call	j_call	cdr3_nt	cdr3_aa
.	.	TRBV28	TRBJ1-2	TGTGCCAGCAGTCGCGTAGGCTACACCTTC	CASSRVGYTF
.	TRBD2	TRBV28	TRBJ2-5	TGTGCCAGCAGTTCACGTGGCCCAGCGGGGGCTGTAGAGACCCAGTACTTC	CASSSRGPAGAVETQYF
.	TRBD2	TRBV24-1	TRBJ2-7	TGTGCCACCGGCGGGAGTGATCCGAACGAGCAGTACTTC	CATGGSDPNEQYF
once	TRBD1	TRBV2	TRBJ1-5	TGTGCCAGCAGTGGAGCGTTAACAGGGGGGGGTCAGCCCCAGCATTTT	CASSGALTGGGQPQHF
.	.	TRBV10-3	TRBJ1-2	TGTGCCATCAGTGACGGGTATATTGGCTACACCTTC	CAISDGYIGYTF
.	.	TRBV6-2/TRBV6-3	TRBJ2-5	TGTGCCAGCAGTTCGGGACACCCGTACTTC	CASSSGHPYF
.	.	TRBV12-3/TRBV12-4	TRBJ1-2	TGTGCCAGCAGTCGTGAGGACAGCTATGGCTACACCTTC	CASSREDSYGYTF
few	TRBD1	TRBV27	TRBJ1-6	TGTGCCAGCAGCCCGACAGGGGAAGTTAATTCACCCCTCCACTTT	CASSPTGEVNSPLHF
.	.	TRBV5-5	TRBJ2-7	TGTGCCAGCAGCTTGAGCAGCGTAAAATCCTACGAGCAGTACTTC	CASSLSSVKSYEQYF
once	TRBD1	TRBV7-9	TRBJ2-3	TGTGCCAGCAGCCGGGGACAGACATCGGATACGCAGTATTTT	CASSRGQTSDTQYF
.	.	TRBV5-1	TRBJ2-5	TGCGCCAGCAGCGGGGGGACAGCTCAAGAGACCCAGTACTTC	CASSGGTAQETQYF
.	TRBD2	TRBV28	TRBJ2-1	TGTGCCAGCAGACCCGGGACTAGCGGAGGGTACAATGAGCAGTTCTTC	CASRPGTSGGYNEQFF
.	TRBD1	TRBV30	TRBJ1-5	TGTGCCTGGAGTGGTCCGGGACAGGAGACCAATCAGCCCCAGCATTTT	CAWSGPGQETNQPQHF
.	TRBD2	TRBV7-9	TRBJ2-2	TGTGCCAGCAGCTCGGGACTAGCGGGGACGACCGGGGAGCTGTTTTTT	CASSSGLAGTTGELFF
.	TRBD1	TRBV5-6	TRBJ1-1	TGTGCCAGCAGCTCGGGACAGTTTGGGGCTGAAGCTTTCTTT	CASSSGQFGAEAFF
.	TRBD1	TRBV19	TRBJ1-1	TGTGCCAGTAGATCTGGACAGGGTTATTCGAAAGCTTTCTTT	CASRSGQGYSKAFF
.	.	TRBV28	TRBJ2-7	TGTGCCAGCAGATCGGACAGCTACGAGCAGTACTTC	CASRSDSYEQYF
.	.	TRBV5-1	TRBJ2-2	TGCGCCAGCAGCTTGGTACCTGATAGGAACACCGGGGAGCTGTTTTTT	CASSLVPDRNTGELFF
.	.	TRBV5-1	TRBJ1-1	TGCGCCAGCAGCGGAAAGACACTGAACACTGAAGCTTTCTTT	CASSGKTLNTEAFF
.	TRBD1	TRBV11-2	TRBJ2-5	TGTGCCAGCAGCCTGGACAGGGGCTCTCTGATAAAGACCCAGTACTTC	CASSLDRGSLIKTQYF
.	.	TRBV2	TRBJ1-5	TGTGCCAGCAGGAGGGATTCACAGCCCCAGCATTTT	CASRRDSQPQHF
.	TRBD2	TRBV4-1	TRBJ2-7	TGCGCCAGCAGCCTCGGACTAGCTGAAACCTACGAGCAGTACTTC	CASSLGLAETYEQYF
.	.	TRBV6-6	TRBJ1-1	TGTGCCAGCAGTGCGCCGGGGGAGCCTCGAGAAGCTTTCTTT	CASSAPGEPREAFF
few	.	TRBV5-1	TRBJ1-2	TGCGCCAGCAGCTTGGACCCCGGGGGGGGCTACACCTTC	CASSLDPGGGYTF
.	.	TRBV7-9	TRBJ2-1	TGTGCCAGCAGCTGGGGACTTAATGAGCAGTTCTTC	CASSWGLNEQFF
.	.	TRBV24-1	TRBJ1-5	TGTGCCACCAGTCCCGGTTTCAATCAGCCCCAGCATTTT	CATSPGFNQPQHF
.	TRBD2	TRBV6-1	TRBJ2-1	TGTGCCAGCTGTGACCGGGGGGGCACCGGACTAGCCTACAATGAGCAGTTCTTC	CASCDRGGTGLAYNEQFF
.	TRBD1	TRBV19	TRBJ1-1	TGTGCCAGTAGTAGGGGACAGGTAATGAACACTGAAGCTTTCTTT	CASSRGQVMNTEAFF
.	.	TRBV5-8	TRBJ1-5	TGTGCCAGCAGCGGGAGAACAGGGTTAAGCAATCAGCCCCAGCATTTT	CASSGRTGLSNQPQHF
.	.	TRBV5-1	TRBJ1-2	TGCGCCAGCAGCTTGCAGGATCCTAACTATGGCTACACCTTC	CASSLQDPNYGYTF
.	.	TRBV27	TRBJ1-1	TGTGCCAGCAGTTTATCCCAGATCATGAACACTGAAGCTTTCTTT	CASSLSQIMNTEAFF
.	TRBD2	TRBV11-3	TRBJ2-1	TGTGCCAGCAGCTTAGGGGCGGGAGGTGGTAACGATGAGCAGTTCTTC	CASSLGAGGGNDEQFF
.	.	TRBV11-1	TRBJ2-5	TGTGCCAGCAGCTTAAGGACCCAGGGGGAGACCCAGTACTTC	CASSLRTQGETQYF
.	.	TRBV2	TRBJ1-2	TGTGCCAGCAGACGCCAGGATAACTATGGCTACACCTTC	CASRRQDNYGYTF
.	TRBD2	TRBV3-1/TRBV3-2	TRBJ2-3	TGTGCCAGCAGCCAGGGGCGGGGGAATGTGGGAGATACGCAGTATTTT	CASSQGRGNVGDTQYF
.	TRBD2	TRBV4-3	TRBJ2-2	TGCGCCAGCAGCCCCGGACTAGCGGGGAACACCGGGGAGCTGTTTTTT	CASSPGLAGNTGELFF
.	.	TRBV6-5	TRBJ1-3	TGTGCCAGCGGCGTCAGGGAGGCTGGAAACACCATATATTTT	CASGVREAGNTIYF
.	.	TRBV3-1/TRBV3-2	TRBJ2-3	TGTGCCAGCAGCCCAGCCGGGATTCGCACAGATACGCAGTATTTT	CASSPAGIRTDTQYF
.	TRBD1	TRBV6-6	TRBJ1-3	TGTGCCAGCAGTTTCGGACAGGGTAGGACCATATATTTT	CASSFGQGRTIYF
.	.	TRBV5-6	TRBJ1-2	TGTGCCAGCAGCCGGGTCGAGGACTATGGCTACACCTTC	CASSRVEDYGYTF